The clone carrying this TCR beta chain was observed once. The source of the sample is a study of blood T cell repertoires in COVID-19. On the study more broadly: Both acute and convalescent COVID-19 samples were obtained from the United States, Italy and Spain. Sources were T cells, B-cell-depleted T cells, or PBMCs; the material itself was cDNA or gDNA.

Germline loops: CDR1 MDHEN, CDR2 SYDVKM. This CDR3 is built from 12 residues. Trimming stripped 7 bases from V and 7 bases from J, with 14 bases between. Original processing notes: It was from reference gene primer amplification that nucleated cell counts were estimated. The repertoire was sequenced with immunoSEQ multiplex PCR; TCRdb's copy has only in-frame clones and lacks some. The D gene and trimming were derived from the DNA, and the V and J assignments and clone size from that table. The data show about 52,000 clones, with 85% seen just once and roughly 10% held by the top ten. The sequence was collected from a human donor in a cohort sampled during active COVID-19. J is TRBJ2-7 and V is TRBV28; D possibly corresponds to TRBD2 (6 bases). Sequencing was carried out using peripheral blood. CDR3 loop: CASKLEGKEQYF. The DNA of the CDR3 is TGTGCCAGCAAATTGGAGGGTAAGGAGCAGTACTTC.